This T cell receptor (beta chain) was identified in a study of response to subunit inactivated influenza vaccine. Overall study results and limits: Every seasonal influenza vaccination brings in few new T cells, the authors suggested.

The CDR3 is made up of 15 amino acids. CDR1 and CDR2 from the germline V gene are SNHLY and FYNNEI. V dropped 7 bases and J dropped 0 bases, with 16 bases sitting between them. TCRdb called the RT-PCR reads again in MiXCR, with one record for every CDR3 protein. The sample shows hundreds of thousands of distinct CDR3 sequences, approximately 15% of them seen only once. This clonotype was observed a single time. Its antigen remains unknown. Sequenced material: PBMCs from blood, taken approximately 15 days before vaccination. The source of this sequence is a man in his fifties or sixties who received an inactivated influenza vaccine. The chain is built from TRBV2 and TRBJ2-7; D may be TRBD2 (6 bases). CDR3 residues: CASTLGGGNSYEQYF. The CDR3 nucleotides are TGTGCCAGCACCCTGGGTGGGGGGAACTCCTACGAGCAGTACTTC.